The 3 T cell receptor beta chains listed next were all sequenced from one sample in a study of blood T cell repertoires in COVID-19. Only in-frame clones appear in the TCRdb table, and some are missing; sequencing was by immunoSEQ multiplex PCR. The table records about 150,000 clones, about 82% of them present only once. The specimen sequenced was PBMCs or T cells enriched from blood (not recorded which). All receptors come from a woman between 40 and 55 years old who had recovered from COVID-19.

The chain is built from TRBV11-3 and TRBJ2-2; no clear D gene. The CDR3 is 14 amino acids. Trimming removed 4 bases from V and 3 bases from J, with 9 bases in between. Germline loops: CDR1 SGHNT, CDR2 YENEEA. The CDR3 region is CASSYDTDTGELFF. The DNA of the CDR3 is TGTGCCAGCAGCTATGACACCGACACCGGGGAGCTGTTTTTT.

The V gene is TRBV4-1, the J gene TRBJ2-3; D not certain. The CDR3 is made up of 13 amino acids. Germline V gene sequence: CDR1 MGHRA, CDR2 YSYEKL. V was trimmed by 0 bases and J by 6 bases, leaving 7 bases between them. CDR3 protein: CASSQDLKDTQYF. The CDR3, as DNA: TGCGCCAGCAGCCAAGATCTAAAGGATACGCAGTATTTT.

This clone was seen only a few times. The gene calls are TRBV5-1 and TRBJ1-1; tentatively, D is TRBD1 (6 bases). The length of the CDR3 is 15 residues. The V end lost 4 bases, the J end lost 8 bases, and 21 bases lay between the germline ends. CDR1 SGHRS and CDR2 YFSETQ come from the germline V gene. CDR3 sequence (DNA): TGCGCCAGCAGCCCCCTAGGTCCCCAGGGGAGAGAAGCTTTCTTT. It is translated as CASSPLGPQGREAFF.